This T cell receptor beta chain was sequenced in a study of T cell responses to AZD1222 COVID-19 vaccine. CDR1 KGHSH and CDR2 LQKENI come from the germline V gene. The V end lost 5 bases, the J end lost 1 base, and 5 bases lay between the germline ends. This CDR3 contains 12 residues. Method: immunoSEQ multiplex PCR; TCRdb's copy keeps in-frame clones and lacks some. This sample has some 170,000 clones, with approximately 92% found just once. Details on this clone: Its target is not known.

Notes on the study in general: Within unmutated variant regions lay the reported targets of nearly half of spike-specific TCRs. Donors were largely white British and mainly female; clonal diversity was possibly underestimated. Elevations in Spike-specific TCR breadth and depth followed administration of two AZD1222 doses. Repertoire collection took place solely once the T cell response had peaked.

This receptor was obtained from an adult who received the MenACWY meningococcal vaccine as a control. V and J are TRBV18 and TRBJ2-5; no clear D. This specimen consisted of peripheral blood, obtained 28 days after the second dose of the MenACWY control vaccine. The CDR3 nucleotides read TGTGCCAGCTCATCGACCCAAGAGACCCAGTACTTC. Its protein is CASSSTQETQYF.